This T cell receptor (beta chain) was observed in a study of blood T cell repertoires in COVID-19. The CDR3 is made up of 18 amino acids. Germline V gene data show CDR1 as MNHEY and CDR2 as SVGEGT. J lost 0 bases, V lost 2 bases, and 7 bases had no gene match. Authors' data handling: For nucleated cells, counts were estimated from reference gene primer amplification. This table comes from immunoSEQ multiplex PCR, and its TCRdb copy is limited to in-frame clones, with some not included. The V and J calls and clone size come from that table; D and trimming were worked out from the DNA. The sample has roughly 46,000 clones; approximately 90% are singletons. Individuals aged about 18 to 89 years were recruited from about two dozen US areas. Cohorts were determined from participant-reported clinical history.

This TCR derives from a woman aged 45-65 years who had recovered from COVID-19. The chain employs TRBV6-2 or TRBV6-3 and TRBJ2-6; 7 nucleotides match TRBD1. The sequencing input was PBMCs or T cells enriched from blood (not recorded which). The DNA for the CDR3 is TGTGCCAGCAGTTACCTCGCAGGGACAGCCTCTGGGGCCAACGTCCTGACTTTC. Amino acids: CASSYLAGTASGANVLTF.